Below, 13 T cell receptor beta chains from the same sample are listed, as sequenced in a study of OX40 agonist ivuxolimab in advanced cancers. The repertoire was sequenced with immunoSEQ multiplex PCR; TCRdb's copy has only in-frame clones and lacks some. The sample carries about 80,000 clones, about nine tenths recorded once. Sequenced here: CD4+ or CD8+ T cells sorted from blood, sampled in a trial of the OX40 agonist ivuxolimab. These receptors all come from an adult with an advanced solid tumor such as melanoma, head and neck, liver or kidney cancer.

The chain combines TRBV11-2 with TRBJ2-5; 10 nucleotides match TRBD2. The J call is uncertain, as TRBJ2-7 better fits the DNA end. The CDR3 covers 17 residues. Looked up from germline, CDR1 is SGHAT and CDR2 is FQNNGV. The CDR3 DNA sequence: TGTGCCAGCAGCCCTCTTCTCGGACTAGCGGTACCCTACGAGCAGTACTTC. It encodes CASSPLLGLAVPYEQYF.

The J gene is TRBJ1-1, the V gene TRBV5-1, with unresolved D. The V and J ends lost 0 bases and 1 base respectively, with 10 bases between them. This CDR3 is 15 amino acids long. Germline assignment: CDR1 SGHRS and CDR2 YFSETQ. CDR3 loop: CASSLGSLPNTEAFF. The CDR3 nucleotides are TGCGCCAGCAGCTTGGGGTCACTCCCGAACACTGAAGCTTTCTTT. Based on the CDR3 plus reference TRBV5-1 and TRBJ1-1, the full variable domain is KAGVTQTPRYLIKTRGQQVTLSCSPISGHRSVSWYQQTPGQGLQFLFEYFSETQRNKGNFPGRFSGRQFSNSRSEMNVSTLELGDSALYLCASSLGSLPNTEAFFGQGTRLTVV.

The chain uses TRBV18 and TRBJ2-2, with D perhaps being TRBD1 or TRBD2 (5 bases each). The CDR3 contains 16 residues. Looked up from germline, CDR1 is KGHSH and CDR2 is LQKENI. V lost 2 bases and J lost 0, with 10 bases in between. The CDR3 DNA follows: TGTGCCAGCTCACCAGTGGGGACGGCGAACACCGGGGAGCTGTTTTTT. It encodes CASSPVGTANTGELFF.

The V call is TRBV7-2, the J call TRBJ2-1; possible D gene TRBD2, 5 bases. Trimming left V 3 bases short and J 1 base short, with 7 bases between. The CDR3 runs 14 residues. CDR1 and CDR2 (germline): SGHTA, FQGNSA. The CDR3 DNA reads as TGTGCCAGCAGCTTCACGGGGTCCTACAATGAGCAGTTCTTC. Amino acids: CASSFTGSYNEQFF.

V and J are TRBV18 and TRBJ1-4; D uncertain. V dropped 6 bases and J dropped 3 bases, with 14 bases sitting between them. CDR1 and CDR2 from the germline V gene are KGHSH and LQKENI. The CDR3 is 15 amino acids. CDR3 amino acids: CASSPGVFANEKLFF. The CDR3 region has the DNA TGTGCCAGCTCCCCCGGGGTCTTCGCTAATGAAAAACTGTTTTTT.

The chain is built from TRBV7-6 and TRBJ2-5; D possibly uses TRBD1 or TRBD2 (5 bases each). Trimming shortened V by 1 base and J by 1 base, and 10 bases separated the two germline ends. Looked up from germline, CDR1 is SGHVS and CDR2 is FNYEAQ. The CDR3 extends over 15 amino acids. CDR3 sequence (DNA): TGTGCCAGCAGCTTAGGGGGGTTAAGCCAAGAGACCCAGTACTTC. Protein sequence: CASSLGGLSQETQYF.

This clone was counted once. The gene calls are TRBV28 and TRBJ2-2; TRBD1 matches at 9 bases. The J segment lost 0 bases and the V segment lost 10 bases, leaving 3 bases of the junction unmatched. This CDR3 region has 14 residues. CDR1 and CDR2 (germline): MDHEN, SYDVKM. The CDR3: CATRQGANTGELFF. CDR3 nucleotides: TGTGCCACAAGACAGGGGGCGAACACCGGGGAGCTGTTTTTT.

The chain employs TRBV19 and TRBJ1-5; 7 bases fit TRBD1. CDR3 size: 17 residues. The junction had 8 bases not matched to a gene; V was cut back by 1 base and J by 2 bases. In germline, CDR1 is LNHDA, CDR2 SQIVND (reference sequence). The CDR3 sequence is CASSIGRTGPGNQPQHF. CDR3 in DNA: TGTGCCAGTAGTATAGGACGGACAGGCCCAGGCAATCAGCCCCAGCATTTT.

CDR3 protein: CASSRGSNIAGGREQFF. In DNA form, the CDR3 reads TGTGCCAGCAGCCGGGGTTCCAACATAGCGGGGGGGCGTGAGCAGTTCTTC. The V gene is TRBV5-4, the J gene TRBJ2-1; 11 positions agree with TRBD2. Germline CDR1 reads SGHNT; CDR2 reads YYREEE (reference sequence). There are 17 residues in the CDR3. J was trimmed by 9 bases and V by 4 bases; bases with no gene match: 15.

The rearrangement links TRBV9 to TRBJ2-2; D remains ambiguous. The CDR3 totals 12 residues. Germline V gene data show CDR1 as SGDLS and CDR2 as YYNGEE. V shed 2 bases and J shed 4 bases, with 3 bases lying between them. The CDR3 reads CASSVLTGELFF. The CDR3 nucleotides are TGTGCCAGCAGCGTCCTCACCGGGGAGCTGTTTTTT.

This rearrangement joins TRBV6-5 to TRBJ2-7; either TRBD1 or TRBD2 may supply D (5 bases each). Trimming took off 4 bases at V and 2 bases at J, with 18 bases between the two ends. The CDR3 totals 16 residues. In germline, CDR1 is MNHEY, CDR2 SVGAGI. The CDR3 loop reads CASSSWGGFFAYEQYV. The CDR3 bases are TGTGCCAGCAGTTCCTGGGGCGGGTTTTTCGCCTACGAGCAGTACGTC.

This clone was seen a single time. CDR3: CASSPPGQGVEQYV. In nucleotides, the CDR3 is TGTGCCAGCAGTCCCCCCGGACAGGGGGTCGAGCAGTACGTC. This chain uses TRBV28 with TRBJ2-7; 10 nucleotides match TRBD1. This CDR3 is built from 14 residues. The germline V gene has CDR1 MDHEN and CDR2 SYDVKM. J gave up 6 bases and V 5 bases, and 7 bases lay outside the gene matches.

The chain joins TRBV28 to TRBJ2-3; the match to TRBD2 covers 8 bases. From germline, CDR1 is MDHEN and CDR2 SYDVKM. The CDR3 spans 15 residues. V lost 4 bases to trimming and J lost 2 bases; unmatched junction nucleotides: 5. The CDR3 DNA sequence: TGTGCCAGCAGTTCGCCGCGGGGGGCCACAGATACGCAGTATTTT. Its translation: CASSSPRGATDTQYF.